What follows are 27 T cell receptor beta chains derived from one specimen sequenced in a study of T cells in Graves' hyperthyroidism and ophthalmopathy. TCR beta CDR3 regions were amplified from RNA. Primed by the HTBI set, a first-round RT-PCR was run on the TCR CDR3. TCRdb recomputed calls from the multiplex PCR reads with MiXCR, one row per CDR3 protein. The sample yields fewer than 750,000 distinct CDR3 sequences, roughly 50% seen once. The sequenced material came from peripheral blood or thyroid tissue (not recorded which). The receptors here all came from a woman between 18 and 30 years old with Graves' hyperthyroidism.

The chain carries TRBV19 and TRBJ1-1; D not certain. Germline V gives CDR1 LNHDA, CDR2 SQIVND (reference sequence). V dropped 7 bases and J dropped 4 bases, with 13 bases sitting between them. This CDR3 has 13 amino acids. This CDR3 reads CASTLASATEAFF. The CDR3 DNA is TGTGCCAGTACCCTGGCGAGTGCCACTGAAGCTTTCTTT.

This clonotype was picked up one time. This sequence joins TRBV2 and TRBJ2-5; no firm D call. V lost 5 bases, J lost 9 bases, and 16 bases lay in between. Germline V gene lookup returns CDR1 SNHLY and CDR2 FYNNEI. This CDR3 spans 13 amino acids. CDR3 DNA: TGTGCCAGCAGTACGGACGGAATGGAGCCCCAGTACTTC. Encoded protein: CASSTDGMEPQYF.

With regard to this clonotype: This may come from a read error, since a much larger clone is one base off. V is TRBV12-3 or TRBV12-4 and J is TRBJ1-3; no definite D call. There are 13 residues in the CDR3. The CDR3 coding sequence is TGTGCCAGCAGCCCTTGGATAGGAAACACCACATATTTT. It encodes CASSPWIGNTTYF.

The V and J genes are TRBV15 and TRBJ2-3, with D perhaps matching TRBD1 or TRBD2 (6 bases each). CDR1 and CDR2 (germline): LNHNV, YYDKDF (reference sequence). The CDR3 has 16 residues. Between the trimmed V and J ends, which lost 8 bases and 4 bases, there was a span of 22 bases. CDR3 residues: CATGAGRGRFSDTQYF. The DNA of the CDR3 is TGTGCCACCGGCGCGGGCCGGGGGCGATTCTCAGATACGCAGTATTTT.

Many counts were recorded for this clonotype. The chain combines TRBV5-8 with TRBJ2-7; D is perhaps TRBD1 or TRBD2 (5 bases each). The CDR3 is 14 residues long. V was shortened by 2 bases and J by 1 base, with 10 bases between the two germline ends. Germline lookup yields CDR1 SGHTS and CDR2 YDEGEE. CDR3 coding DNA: TGTGCCAGCAGCTTATTTGGGGGATCCTACGAGCAGTACTTC. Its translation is CASSLFGGSYEQYF. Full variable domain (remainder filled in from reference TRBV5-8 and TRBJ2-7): EAGVTQSPTHLIKTRGQQATLRCSPISGHTSVYWYQQALGLGLQFLLWYDEGEERNRGNFPPRFSGRQFPNYSSELNVNALELEDSALYLCASSLFGGSYEQYFGPGTRLTVT.

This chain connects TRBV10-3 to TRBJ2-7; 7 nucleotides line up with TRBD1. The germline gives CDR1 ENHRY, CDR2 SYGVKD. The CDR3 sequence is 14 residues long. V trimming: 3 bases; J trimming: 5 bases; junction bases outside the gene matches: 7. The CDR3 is CAISDLDRDHEQYF. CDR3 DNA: TGTGCCATCAGTGACCTCGACAGGGACCACGAGCAGTACTTC.

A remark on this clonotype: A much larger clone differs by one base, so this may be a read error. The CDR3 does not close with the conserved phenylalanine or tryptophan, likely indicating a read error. The CDR3 sequence is CATSDSDTEAFL. In nucleotides, the CDR3 is TGTGCCACCAGTGATTCCGACACTGAAGCTTTCCTT. The V call is TRBV24-1, the J call TRBJ1-1; D unresolved. Trimming removed 2 bases at V and 3 bases at J, with 3 bases between. The germline V gene encodes CDR1 KGHDR and CDR2 SFDVKD. CDR3 length: 12 amino acids.

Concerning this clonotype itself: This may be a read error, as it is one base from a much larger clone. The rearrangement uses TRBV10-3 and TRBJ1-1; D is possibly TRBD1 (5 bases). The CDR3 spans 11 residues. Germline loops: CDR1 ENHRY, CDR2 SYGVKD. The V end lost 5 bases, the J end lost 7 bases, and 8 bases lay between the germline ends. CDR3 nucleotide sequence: TGTGCCATCAGTTATGGGGGTGAAGCTTTCTTT. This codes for CAISYGGEAFF.

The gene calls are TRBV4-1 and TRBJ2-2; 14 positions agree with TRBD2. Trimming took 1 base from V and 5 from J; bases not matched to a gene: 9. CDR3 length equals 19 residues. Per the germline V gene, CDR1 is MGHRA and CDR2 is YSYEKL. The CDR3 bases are TGCGCCAGCAGCCAAGGACTAGCGGGAGGGCCAGGATGGACCGGGGAGCTGTTTTTT. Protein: CASSQGLAGGPGWTGELFF.

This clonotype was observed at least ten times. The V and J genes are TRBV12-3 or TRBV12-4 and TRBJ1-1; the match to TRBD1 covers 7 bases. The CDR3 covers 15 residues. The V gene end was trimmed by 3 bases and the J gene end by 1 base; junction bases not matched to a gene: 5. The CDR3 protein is CASSFYGTANTEAFF. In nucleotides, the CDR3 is TGTGCCAGCAGTTTCTACGGGACAGCGAACACTGAAGCTTTCTTT.

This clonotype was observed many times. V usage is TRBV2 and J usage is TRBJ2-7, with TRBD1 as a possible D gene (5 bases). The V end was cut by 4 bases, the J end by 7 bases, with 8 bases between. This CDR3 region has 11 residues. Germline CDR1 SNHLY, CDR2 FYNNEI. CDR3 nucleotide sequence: TGTGCCAGCAGTGGCCCAGGGGAGCAGTACTTC. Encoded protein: CASSGPGEQYF. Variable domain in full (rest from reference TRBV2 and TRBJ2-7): EPEVTQTPSHQVTQMGQEVILRCVPISNHLYFYWYRQILGQKVEFLVSFYNNEISEKSEIFDDQFSVERPDGSNFTLKIRSTKLEDSAMYFCASSGPGEQYFGPGTRLTVT.

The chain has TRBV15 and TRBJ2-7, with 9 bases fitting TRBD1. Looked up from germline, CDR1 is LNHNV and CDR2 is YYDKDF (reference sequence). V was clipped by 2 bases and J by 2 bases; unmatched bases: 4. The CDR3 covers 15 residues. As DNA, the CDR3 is TGTGCCACCAGCAGACGGGACAGGGTCACCTACGAGCAGTACTTC. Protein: CATSRRDRVTYEQYF.

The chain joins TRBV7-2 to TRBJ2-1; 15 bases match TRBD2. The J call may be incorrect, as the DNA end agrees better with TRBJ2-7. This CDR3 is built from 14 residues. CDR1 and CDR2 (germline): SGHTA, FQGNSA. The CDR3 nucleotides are TGTGCCAGCAGGGGACTAGCGGGAGGAAATGAGCAGTACTTC. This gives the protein CASRGLAGGNEQYF.

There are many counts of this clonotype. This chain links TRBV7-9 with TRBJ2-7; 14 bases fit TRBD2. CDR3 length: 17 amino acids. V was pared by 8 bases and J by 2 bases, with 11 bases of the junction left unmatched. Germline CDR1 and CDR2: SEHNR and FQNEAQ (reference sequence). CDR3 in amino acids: CASALGGTSGSTYEQYF. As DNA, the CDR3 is TGTGCCAGCGCCCTCGGGGGGACTAGCGGGAGTACCTACGAGCAGTACTTC. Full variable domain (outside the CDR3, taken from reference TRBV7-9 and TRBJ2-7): DTGVSQNPRHKITKRGQNVTFRCDPISEHNRLYWYRQTLGQGPEFLTYFQNEAQLEKSRLLSDRFSAERPKGSFSTLEIQRTEQGDSAMYLCASALGGTSGSTYEQYFGPGTRLTVT.

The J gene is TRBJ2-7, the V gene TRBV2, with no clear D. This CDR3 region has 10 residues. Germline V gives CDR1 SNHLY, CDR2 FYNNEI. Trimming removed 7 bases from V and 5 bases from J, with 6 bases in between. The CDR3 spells CASKTNEQYF. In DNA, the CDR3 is TGTGCCAGCAAGACCAACGAGCAGTACTTC.

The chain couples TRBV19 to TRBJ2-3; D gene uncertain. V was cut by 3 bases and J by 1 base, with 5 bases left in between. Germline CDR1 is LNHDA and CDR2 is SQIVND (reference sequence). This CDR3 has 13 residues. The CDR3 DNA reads TGTGCCAGTAGTATCCAGGGCACAGATACGCAGTATTTT. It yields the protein CASSIQGTDTQYF.

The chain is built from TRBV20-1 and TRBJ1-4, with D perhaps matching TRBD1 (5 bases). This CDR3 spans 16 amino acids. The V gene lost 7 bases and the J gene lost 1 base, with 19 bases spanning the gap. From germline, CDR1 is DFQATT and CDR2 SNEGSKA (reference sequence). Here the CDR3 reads CSVRKGVGETNEKLFF. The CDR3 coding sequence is TGCAGTGTCAGGAAGGGAGTAGGGGAAACTAATGAAAAACTGTTTTTT.

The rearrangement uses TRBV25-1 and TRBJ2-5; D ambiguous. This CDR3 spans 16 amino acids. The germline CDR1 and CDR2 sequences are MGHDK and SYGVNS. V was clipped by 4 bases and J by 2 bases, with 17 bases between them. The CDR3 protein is CASSARDRTPQETQYF. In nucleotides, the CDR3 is TGTGCCAGCAGTGCTAGAGATAGGACGCCGCAAGAGACCCAGTACTTC.

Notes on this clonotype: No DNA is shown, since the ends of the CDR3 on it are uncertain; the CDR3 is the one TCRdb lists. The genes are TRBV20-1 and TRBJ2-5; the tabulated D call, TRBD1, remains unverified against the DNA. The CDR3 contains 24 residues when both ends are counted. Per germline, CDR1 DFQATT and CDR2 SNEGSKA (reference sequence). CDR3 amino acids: CSARTGGDYGYTFGSGTRGETQYF.

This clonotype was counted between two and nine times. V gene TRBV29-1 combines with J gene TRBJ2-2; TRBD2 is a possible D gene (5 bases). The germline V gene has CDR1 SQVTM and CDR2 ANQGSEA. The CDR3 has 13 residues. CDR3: CRGADQDTGELFF. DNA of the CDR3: TGCAGGGGAGCCGATCAAGACACCGGGGAGCTGTTTTTT.

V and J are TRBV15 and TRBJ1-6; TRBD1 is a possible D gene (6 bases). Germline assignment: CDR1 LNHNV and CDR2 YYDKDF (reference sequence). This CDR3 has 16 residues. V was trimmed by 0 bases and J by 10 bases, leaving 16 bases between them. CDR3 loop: CATSRDLGAGESPLHF. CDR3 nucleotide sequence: TGTGCCACCAGCAGAGATCTGGGGGCAGGGGAATCACCCCTCCACTTT.

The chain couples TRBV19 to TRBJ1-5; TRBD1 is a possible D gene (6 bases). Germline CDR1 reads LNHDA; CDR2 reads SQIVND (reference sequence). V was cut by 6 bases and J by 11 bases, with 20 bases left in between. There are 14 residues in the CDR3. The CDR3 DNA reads TGTGCCAGTAGCCAGATCGGGACATCCAAGACCCAGCATTTT. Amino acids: CASSQIGTSKTQHF.

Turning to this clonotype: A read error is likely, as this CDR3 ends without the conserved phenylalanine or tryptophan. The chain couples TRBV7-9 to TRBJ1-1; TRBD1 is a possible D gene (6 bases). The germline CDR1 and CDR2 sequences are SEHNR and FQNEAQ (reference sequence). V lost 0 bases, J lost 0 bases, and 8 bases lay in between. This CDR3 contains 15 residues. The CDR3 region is CASSLARGLNTEAFS. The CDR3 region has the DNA TGTGCCAGCAGCTTAGCCCGGGGGCTGAACACTGAAGCTTTCTCT.

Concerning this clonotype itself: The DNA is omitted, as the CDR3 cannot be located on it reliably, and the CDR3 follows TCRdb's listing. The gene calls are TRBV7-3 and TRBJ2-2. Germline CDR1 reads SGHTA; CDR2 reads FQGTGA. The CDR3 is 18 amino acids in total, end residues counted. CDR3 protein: CASSFYICSADGTGELFF.

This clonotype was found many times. CDR3 DNA: TGTGCCAGCAGCGACCGGGACACCGTGTTTATGAACACTGAAGCTTTCTTT. Its translation is CASSDRDTVFMNTEAFF. The rearrangement joins TRBV7-9 to TRBJ1-1, with TRBD1 as a possible D gene (6 bases). The germline V gene encodes CDR1 SEHNR and CDR2 FQNEAQ (reference sequence). There are 17 residues in the CDR3. V was clipped by 5 bases and J by 0 bases, with 19 bases between them.

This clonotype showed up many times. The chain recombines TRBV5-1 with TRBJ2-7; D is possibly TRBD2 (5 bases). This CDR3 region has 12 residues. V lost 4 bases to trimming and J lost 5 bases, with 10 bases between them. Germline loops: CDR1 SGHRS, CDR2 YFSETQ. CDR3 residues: CASSPGSHEQYF. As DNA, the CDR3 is TGCGCCAGCAGCCCGGGGTCGCACGAGCAGTACTTC. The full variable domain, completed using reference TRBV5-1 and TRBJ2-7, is KAGVTQTPRYLIKTRGQQVTLSCSPISGHRSVSWYQQTPGQGLQFLFEYFSETQRNKGNFPGRFSGRQFSNSRSEMNVSTLELGDSALYLCASSPGSHEQYFGPGTRLTVT.

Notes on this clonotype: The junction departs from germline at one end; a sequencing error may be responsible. The CDR3 loop is CSARGTGNYEQSF. The DNA of the CDR3 is TGCAGTGCTAGGGGGACAGGAAACTACGAGCAGTCCTTC. The genes are TRBV20-1 and TRBJ2-7; 8 bases fit TRBD1. This CDR3 is 13 amino acids long. CDR1 and CDR2 from the germline V gene are DFQATT and SNEGSKA (reference sequence).